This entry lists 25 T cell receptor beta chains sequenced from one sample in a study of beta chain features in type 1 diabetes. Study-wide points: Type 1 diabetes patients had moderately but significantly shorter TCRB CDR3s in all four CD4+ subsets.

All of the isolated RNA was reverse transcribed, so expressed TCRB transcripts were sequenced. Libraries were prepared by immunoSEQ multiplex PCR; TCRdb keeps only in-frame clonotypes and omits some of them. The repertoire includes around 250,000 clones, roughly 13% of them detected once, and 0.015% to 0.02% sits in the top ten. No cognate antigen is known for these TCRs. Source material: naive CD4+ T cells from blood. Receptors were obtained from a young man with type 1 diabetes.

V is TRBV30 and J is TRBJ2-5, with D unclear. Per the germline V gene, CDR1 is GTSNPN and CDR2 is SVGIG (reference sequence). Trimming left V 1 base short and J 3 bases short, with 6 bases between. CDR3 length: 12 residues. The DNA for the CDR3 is TGTGCCTGGAGTGGGCACGAAGAGACCCAGTACTTC. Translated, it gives CAWSGHEETQYF.

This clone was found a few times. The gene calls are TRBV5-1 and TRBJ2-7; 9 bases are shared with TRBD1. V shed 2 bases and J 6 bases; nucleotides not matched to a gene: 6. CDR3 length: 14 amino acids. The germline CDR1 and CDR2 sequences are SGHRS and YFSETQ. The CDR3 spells CASSFGTGQREQYF. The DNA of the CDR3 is TGCGCCAGCAGCTTCGGGACAGGGCAACGCGAGCAGTACTTC.

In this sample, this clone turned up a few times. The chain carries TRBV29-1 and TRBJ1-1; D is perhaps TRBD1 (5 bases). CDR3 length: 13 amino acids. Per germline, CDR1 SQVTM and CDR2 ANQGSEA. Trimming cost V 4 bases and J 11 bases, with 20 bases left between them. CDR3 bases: TGCAGCGTTGGATCAGGGTCCCATGAACCGGCTTTCTTT. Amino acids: CSVGSGSHEPAFF. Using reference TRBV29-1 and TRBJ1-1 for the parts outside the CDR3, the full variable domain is SAVISQKPSRDICQRGTSLTIQCQVDSQVTMMFWYRQQPGQSLTLIATANQGSEATYESGFVIDKFPISRPNLTFSTLTVSNMSPEDSSIYLCSVGSGSHEPAFFGQGTRLTVV.

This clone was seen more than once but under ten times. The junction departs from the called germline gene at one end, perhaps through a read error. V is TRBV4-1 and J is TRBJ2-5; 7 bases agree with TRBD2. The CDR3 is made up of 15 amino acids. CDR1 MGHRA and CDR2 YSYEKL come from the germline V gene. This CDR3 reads CASSQNIVGGETQYF. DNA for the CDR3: TGTGCCAGCAGCCAAAACATCGTGGGGGGGGAGACCCAGTACTTC.

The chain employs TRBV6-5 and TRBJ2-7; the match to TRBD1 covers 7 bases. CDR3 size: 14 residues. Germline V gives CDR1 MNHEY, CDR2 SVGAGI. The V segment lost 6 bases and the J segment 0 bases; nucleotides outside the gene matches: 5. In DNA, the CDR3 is TGTGCCAGCAGCTTTAGACAGGGCTCCTACGAGCAGTACTTC. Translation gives CASSFRQGSYEQYF.

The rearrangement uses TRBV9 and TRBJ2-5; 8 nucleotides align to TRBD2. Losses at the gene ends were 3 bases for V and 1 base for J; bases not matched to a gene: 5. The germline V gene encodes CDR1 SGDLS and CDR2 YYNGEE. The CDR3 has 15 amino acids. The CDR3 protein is CASSERGGGQETQYF. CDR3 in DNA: TGTGCCAGCAGCGAACGGGGGGGTGGCCAAGAGACCCAGTACTTC.

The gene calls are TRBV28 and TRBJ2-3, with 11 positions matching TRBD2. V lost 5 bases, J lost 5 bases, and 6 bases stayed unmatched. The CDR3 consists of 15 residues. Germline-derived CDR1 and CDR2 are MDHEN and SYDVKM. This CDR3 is CASSIAGGPRDTQYF. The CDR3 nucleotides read TGTGCCAGCAGTATAGCGGGAGGGCCGAGAGATACGCAGTATTTT.

The CDR3 reads CASSHPGGEGGYTF. CDR3 nucleotide sequence: TGCGCCAGCAGCCATCCGGGGGGGGAGGGCGGCTACACCTTC. The rearrangement links TRBV4-1 to TRBJ1-2; TRBD1 is a possible D gene (5 bases). V dropped 3 bases and J dropped 8 bases, with 16 bases sitting between them. This CDR3 is built from 14 residues. Per the germline V gene, CDR1 is MGHRA and CDR2 is YSYEKL.

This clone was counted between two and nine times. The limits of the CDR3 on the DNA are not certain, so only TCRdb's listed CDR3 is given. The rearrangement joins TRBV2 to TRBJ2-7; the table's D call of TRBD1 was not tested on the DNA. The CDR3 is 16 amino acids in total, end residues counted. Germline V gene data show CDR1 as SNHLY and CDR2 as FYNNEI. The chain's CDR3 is CASSTSGGQGANEQYF.

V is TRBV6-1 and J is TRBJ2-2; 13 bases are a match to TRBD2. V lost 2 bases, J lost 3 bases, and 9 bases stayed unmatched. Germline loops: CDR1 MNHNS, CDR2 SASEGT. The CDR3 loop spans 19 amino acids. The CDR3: CASSESYFGLAGDTGELFF. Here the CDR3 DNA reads TGTGCCAGCAGTGAATCTTATTTCGGACTAGCGGGAGACACCGGGGAGCTGTTTTTT.

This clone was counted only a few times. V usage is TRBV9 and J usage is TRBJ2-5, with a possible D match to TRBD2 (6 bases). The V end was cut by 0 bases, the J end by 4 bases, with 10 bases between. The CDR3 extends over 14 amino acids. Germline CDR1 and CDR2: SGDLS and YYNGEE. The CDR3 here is CASSVALARETQYF. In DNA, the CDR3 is TGTGCCAGCAGCGTAGCACTAGCAAGAGAGACCCAGTACTTC. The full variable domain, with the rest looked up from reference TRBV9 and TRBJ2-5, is DSGVTQTPKHLITATGQRVTLRCSPRSGDLSVYWYQQSLDQGLQFLIQYYNGEERAKGNILERFSAQQFPDLHSELNLSSLELGDSALYFCASSVALARETQYFGPGTRLLVL.

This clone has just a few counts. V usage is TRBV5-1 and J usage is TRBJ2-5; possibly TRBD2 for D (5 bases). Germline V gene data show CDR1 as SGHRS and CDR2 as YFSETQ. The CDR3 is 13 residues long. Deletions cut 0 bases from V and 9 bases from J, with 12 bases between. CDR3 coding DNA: TGCGCCAGCAGCTTGGACACCTCCGGGGCCCAGTACTTC. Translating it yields CASSLDTSGAQYF.

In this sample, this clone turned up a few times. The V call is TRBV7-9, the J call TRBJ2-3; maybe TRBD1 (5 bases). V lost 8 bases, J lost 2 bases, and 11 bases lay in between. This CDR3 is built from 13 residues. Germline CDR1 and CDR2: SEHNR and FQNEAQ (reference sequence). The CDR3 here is CASWTTITDTQYF. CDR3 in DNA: TGTGCCAGCTGGACAACCATCACAGATACGCAGTATTTT.

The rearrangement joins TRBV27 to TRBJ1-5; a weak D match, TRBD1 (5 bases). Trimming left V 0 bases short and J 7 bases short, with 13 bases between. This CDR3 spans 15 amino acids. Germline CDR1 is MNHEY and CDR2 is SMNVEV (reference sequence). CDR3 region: CASSLSWQGGQPQHF. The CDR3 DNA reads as TGTGCCAGCAGTTTATCTTGGCAGGGTGGGCAGCCCCAGCATTTT.

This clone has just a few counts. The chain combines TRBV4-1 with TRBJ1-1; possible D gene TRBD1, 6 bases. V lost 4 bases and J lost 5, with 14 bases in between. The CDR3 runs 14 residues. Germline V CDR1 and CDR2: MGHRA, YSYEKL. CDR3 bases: TGCGCCAGCAGCCCATCCGGACAGATAACTGAAGCTTTCTTT. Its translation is CASSPSGQITEAFF.

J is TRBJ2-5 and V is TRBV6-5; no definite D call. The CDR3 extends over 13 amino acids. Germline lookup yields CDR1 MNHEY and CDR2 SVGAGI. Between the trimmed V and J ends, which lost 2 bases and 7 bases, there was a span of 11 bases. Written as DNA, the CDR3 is TGTGCCAGCAGTTACACCCCTTCAGGGACCCAGTACTTC. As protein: CASSYTPSGTQYF.

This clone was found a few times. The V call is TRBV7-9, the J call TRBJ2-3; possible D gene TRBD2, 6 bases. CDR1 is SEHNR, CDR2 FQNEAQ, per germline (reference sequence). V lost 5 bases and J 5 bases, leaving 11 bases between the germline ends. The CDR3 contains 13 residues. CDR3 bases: TGTGCCAGCAGCGAACTAGCCGGAGATACGCAGTATTTT. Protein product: CASSELAGDTQYF.

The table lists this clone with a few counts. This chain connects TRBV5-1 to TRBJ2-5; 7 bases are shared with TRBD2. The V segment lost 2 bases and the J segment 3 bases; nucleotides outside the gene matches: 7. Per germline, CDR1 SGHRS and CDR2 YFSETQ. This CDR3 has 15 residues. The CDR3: CASSFSSAGEETQYF. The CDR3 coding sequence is TGCGCCAGCAGCTTCTCCTCGGCGGGGGAAGAGACCCAGTACTTC.

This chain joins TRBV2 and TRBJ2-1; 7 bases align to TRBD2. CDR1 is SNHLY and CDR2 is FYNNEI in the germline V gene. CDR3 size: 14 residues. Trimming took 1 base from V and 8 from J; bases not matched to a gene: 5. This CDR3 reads CASSEGLSGDEQFF. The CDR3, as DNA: TGTGCCAGCAGTGAAGGGCTCAGCGGGGATGAGCAGTTCTTC.

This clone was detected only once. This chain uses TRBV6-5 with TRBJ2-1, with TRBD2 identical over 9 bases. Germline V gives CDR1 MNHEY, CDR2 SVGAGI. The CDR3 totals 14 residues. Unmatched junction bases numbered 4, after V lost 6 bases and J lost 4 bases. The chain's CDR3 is CASSPSGRYNEQFF. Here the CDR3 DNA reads TGTGCCAGCAGCCCGAGCGGGAGGTACAATGAGCAGTTCTTC.

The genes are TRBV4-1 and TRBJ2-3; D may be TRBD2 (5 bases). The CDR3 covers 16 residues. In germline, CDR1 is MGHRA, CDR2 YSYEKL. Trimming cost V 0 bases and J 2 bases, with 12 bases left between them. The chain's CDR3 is CASSQDRRGLTDTQYF. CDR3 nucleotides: TGCGCCAGCAGCCAAGATAGGCGCGGGCTCACAGATACGCAGTATTTT.

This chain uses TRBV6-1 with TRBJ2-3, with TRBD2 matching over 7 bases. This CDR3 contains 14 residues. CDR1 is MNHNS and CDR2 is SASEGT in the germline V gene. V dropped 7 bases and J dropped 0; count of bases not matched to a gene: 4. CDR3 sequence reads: CASTLAYSTDTQYF. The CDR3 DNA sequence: TGTGCCAGCACACTAGCGTATAGCACAGATACGCAGTATTTT.

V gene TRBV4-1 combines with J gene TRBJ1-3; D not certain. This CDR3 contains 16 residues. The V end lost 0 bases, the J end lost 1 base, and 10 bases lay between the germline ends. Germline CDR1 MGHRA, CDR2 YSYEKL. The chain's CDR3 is CASSQESRPSGNTIYF. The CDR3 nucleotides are TGCGCCAGCAGCCAAGAGAGCAGGCCGTCTGGAAACACCATATATTTT.

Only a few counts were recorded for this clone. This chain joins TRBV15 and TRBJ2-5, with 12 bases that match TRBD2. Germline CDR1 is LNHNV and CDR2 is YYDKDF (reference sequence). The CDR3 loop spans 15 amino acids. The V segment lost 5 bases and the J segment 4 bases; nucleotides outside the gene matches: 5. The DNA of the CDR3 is TGTGCCACCAGCGAGACTAGCGGGAGACTAGAGACCCAGTACTTC. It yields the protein CATSETSGRLETQYF.

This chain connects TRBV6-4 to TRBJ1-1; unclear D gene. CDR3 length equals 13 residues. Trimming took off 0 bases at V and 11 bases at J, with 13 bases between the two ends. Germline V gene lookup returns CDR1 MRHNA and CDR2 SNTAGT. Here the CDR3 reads CASSDSPSSRAFF. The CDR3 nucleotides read TGTGCCAGCAGTGACTCCCCCTCCTCCAGGGCTTTCTTT.